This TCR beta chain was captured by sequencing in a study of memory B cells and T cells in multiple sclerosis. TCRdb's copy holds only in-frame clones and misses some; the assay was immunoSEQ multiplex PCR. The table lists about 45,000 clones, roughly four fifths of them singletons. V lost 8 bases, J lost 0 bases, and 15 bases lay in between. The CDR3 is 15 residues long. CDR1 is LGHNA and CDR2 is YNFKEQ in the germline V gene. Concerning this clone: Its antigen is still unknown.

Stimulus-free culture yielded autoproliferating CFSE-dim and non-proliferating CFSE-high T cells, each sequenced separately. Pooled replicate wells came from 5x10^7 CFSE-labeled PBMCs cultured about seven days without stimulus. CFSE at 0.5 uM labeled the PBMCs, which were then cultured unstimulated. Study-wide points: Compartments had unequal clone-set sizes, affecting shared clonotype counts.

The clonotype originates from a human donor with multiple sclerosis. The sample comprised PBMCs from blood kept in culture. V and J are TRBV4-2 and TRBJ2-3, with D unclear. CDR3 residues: CASSPGGFSTDTQYF. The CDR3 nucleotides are TGTGCCAGCTCCCCCGGCGGTTTTAGCACAGATACGCAGTATTTT.